One TCR beta chain is described in this entry. Its target is unknown. This entry comes from a study of blood T cells in healthy people across ages. Study-level information: Template switching picked up about one barcoded beta molecule for each two T cells.

Alongside a J-beta primer mix, a sample-barcoded 5' primer served in a second PCR lasting about 7 to 11 cycles. Per-sample output comprised a minimum of 2.5 million paired-end reads containing CDR3. MiXCR, run by TCRdb on the 5' RACE reads, gives a single entry per CDR3 protein. This sample yields approximately 800,000 distinct CDR3 sequences, of which more than 35% are seen a single time; around a sixth belongs to the top ten. Overall study results and limits: CMV status of donors was unknown, possibly confounding expanded clonotype changes.

This receptor was taken from an elderly man in good health. Sequenced material: blood.

CDR3 coding DNA: TGCAGTGCTAGTTGGCGAGGGTCCTACGAGCAGTACTTC. Translation gives CSASWRGSYEQYF. This chain uses TRBV20-1 with TRBJ2-7; a weak D match, TRBD2 (5 bases). Germline CDR1 and CDR2: DFQATT and SNEGSKA (reference sequence). V was trimmed by 3 bases and J by 1 base, leaving 10 bases between them. CDR3 length: 13 residues.